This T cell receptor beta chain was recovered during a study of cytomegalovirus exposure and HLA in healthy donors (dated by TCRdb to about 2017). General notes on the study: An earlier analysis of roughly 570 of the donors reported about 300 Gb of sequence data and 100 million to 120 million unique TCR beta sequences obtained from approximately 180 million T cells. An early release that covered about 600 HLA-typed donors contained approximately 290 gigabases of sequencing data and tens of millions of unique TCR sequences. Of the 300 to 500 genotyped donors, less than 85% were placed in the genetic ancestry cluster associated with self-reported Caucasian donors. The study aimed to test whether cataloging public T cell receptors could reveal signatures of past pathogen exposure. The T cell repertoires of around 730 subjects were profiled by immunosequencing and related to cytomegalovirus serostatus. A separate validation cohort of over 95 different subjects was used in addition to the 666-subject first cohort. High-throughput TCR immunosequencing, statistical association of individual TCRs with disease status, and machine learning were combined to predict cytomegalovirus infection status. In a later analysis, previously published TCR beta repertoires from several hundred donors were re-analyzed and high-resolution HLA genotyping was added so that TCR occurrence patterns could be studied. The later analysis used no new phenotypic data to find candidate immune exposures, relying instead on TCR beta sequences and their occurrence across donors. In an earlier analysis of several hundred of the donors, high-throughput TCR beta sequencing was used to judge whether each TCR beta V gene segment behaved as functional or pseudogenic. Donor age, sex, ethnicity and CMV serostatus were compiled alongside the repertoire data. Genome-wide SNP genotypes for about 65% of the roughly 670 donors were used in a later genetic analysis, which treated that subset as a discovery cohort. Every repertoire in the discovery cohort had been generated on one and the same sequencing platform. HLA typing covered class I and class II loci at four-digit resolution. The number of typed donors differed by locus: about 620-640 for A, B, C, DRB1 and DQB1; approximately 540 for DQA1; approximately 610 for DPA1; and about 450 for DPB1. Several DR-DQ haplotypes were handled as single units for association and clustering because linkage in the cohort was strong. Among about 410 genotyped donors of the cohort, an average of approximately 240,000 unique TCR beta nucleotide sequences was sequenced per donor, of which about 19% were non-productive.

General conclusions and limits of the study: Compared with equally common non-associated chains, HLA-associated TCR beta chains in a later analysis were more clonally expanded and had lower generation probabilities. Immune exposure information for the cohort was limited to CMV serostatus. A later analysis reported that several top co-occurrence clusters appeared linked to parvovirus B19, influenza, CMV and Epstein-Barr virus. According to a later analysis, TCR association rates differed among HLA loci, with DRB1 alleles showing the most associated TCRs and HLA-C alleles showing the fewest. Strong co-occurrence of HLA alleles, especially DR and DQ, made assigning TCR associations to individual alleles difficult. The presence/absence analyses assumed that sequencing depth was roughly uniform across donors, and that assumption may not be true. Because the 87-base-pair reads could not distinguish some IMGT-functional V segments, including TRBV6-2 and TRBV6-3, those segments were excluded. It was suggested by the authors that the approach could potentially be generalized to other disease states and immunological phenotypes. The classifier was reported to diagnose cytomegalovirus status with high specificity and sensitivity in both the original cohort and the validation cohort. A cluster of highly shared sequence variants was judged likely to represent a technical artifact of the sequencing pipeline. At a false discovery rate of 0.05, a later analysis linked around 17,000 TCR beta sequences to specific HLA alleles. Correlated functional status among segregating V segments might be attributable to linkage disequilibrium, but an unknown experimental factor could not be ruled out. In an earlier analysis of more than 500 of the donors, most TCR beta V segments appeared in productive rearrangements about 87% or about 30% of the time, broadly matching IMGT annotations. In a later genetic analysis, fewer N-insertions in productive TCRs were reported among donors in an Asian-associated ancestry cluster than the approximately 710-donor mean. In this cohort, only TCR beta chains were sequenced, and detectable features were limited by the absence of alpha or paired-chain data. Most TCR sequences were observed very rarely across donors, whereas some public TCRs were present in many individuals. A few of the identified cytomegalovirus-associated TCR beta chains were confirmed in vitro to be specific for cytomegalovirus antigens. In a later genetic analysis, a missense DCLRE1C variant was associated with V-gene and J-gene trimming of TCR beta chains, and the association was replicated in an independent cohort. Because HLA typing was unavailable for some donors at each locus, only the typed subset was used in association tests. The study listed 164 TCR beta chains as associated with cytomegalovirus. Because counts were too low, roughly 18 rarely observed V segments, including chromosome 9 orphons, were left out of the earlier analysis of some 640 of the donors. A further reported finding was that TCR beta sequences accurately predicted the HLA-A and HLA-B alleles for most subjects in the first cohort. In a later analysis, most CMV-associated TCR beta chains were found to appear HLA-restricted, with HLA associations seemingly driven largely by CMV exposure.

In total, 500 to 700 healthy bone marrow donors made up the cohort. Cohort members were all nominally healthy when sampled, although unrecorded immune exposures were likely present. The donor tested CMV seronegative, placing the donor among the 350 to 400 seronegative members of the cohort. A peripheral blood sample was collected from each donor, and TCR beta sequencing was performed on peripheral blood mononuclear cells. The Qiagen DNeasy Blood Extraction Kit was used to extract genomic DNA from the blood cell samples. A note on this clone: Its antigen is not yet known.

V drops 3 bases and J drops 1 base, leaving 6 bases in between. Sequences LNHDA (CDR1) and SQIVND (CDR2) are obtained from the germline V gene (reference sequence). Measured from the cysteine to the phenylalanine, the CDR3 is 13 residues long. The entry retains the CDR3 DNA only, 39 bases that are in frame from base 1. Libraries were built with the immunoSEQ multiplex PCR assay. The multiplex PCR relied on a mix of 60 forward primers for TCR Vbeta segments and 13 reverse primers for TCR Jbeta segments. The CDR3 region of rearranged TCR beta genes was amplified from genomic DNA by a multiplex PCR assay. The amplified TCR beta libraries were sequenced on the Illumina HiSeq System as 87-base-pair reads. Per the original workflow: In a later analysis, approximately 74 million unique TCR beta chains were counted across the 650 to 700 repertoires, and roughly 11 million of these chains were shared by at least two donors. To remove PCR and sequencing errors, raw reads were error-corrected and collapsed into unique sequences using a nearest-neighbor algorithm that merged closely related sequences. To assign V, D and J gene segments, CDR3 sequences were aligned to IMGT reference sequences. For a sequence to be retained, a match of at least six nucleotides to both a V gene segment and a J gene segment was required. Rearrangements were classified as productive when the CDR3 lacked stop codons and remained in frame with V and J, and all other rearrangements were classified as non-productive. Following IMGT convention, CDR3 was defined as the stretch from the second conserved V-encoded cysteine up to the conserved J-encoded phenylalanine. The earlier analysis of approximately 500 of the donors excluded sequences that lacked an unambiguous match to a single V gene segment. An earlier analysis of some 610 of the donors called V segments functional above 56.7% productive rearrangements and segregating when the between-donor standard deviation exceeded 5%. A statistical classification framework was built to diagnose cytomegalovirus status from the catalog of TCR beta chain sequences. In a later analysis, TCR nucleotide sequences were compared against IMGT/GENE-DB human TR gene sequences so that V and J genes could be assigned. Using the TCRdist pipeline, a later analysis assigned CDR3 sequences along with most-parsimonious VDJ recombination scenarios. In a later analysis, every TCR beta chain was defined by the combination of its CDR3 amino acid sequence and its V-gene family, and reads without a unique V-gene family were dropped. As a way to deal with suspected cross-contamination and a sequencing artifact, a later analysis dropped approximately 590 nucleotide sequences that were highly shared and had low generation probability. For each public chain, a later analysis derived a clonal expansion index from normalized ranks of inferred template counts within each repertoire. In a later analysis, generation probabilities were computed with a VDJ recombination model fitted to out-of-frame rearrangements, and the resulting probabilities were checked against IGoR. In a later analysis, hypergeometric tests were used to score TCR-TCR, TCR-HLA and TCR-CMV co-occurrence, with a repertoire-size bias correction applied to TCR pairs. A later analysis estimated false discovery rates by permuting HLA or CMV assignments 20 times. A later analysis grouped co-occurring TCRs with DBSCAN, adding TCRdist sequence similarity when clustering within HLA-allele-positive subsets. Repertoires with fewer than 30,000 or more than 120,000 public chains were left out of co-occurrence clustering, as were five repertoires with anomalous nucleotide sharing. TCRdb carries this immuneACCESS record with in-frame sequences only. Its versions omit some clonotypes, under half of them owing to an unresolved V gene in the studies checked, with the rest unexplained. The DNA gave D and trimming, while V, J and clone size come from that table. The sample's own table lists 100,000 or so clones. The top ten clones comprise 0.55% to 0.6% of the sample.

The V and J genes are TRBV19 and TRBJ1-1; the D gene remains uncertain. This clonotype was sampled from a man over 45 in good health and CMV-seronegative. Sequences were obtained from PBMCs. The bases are TGTGCCAGTAGTATTCTAGGGAACACTGAAGCTTTCTTT. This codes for CASSILGNTEAFF.